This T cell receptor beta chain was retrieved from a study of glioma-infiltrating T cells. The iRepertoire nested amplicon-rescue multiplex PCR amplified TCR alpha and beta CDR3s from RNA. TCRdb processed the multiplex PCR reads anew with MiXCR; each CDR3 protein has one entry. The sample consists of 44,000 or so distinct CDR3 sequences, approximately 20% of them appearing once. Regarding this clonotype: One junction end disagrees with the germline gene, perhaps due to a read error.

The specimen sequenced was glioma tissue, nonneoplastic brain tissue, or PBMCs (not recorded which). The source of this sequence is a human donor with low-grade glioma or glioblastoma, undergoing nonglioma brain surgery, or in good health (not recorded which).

This CDR3 is CASSARTGGSHEQYF. In DNA form, the CDR3 reads TGTGCCAGCAGCGCACGGACAGGGGGCTCCCACGAGCAGTACTTC. The V call is TRBV5-8, the J call TRBJ2-7; 11 bases match TRBD1. The CDR3 covers 15 residues. The germline gives CDR1 SGHTS, CDR2 YDEGEE.